These 18 T cell receptor beta chains came from one sample sequenced in a study of metastatic and nonmetastatic thyroid tumors. There were no patients who had received any treatment before thyroid surgery. TCRdb reanalyzed the PCR reads with MiXCR. The data show about 35,000 clones, approximately 30% seen once. The sample comprised blood. The receptor set was obtained from a female donor with papillary thyroid cancer or a benign thyroid nodule (not recorded which). Some clones in this sample may be carry-over from other donors' samples.

This clone was found many times. At one end, the junction sequence differs from germline, possibly due to a read error. Other DNA sequences in this sample translate to the same CDR3. The chain links TRBV5-4 to TRBJ1-4, with a possible D match to TRBD1 (5 bases). This CDR3 spans 13 amino acids. Germline lookup yields CDR1 SGHNT and CDR2 YYREEE (reference sequence). CDR3 residues: CASSLGGPEKLFF. The CDR3 DNA reads TGCGCCAGCAGCTTGGGGGGTCCGGAAAAACTGTTTTTT.

This clone appeared many times. The CDR3 reads CASSYRGAGGTEAFF. The CDR3 DNA reads as TGTGCCAGCAGTTACAGGGGCGCCGGAGGCACTGAAGCTTTCTTT. This chain joins TRBV28 and TRBJ1-1, with TRBD1 matching over 7 bases. Germline-derived CDR1 and CDR2 are MDHEN and SYDVKM. This CDR3 contains 15 residues. V lost 4 bases to trimming and J lost 4 bases; unmatched junction nucleotides: 9.

This clone was counted a few times. CDR3 sequence: CASRGTSWSDNEQFF. CDR3 bases: TGTGCCAGCAGGGGGACTAGCTGGAGCGACAATGAGCAGTTCTTC. The V call is TRBV6-1, the J call TRBJ2-1; 9 positions agree with TRBD2. V was pared by 6 bases and J by 5 bases, with 8 bases of the junction left unmatched. CDR3 length: 15 amino acids. Per the germline V gene, CDR1 is MNHNS and CDR2 is SASEGT.

This chain links TRBV20-1 with TRBJ2-5, with 7 nucleotides matching TRBD1. With 4 bases clipped from V and 4 bases from J, the junction kept 6 bases outside the gene matches. Germline CDR1 is DFQATT and CDR2 is SNEGSKA (reference sequence). The CDR3 loop spans 13 amino acids. Written as DNA, the CDR3 is TGCAGTGCTATACAGGGGAGCACAGAGACCCAGTACTTC. Translation: CSAIQGSTETQYF.

The table lists this clone with many counts. A much bigger clone sits one base away, suggesting this may be a read error. V usage is TRBV4-1 and J usage is TRBJ2-7, with D possibly TRBD2 on 5 matching bases. Germline V gene data show CDR1 as MGHRA and CDR2 as YSYEKL. The CDR3 sequence is 15 residues long. CDR3 loop: CASSQEEGLAYEQHF. The DNA for the CDR3 is TGCGCCAGCAGCCAAGAGGAAGGTCTAGCCTACGAGCAGCACTTC.

This clone was picked up many times. The rearrangement uses TRBV27 and TRBJ2-1; D gene uncertain. Germline loops: CDR1 MNHEY, CDR2 SMNVEV (reference sequence). This CDR3 spans 15 amino acids. Trimming shortened V by 1 base and J by 3 bases, and 10 bases separated the two germline ends. The CDR3 DNA reads TGTGCCAGCAGTTTATACGGTTCACTCTACAATGAGCAGTTCTTC. Translating it yields CASSLYGSLYNEQFF.

This clone was counted a few times. J is TRBJ2-2 and V is TRBV27; the match to TRBD2 covers 8 bases. The CDR3 sequence is 18 residues long. Germline V gives CDR1 MNHEY, CDR2 SMNVEV (reference sequence). The V gene end was trimmed by 7 bases and the J gene end by 4 bases; junction bases not matched to a gene: 17. The CDR3 loop is CASNDSVPAGEATGELFF. Written as DNA, the CDR3 is TGTGCCAGCAACGACAGTGTGCCAGCGGGAGAGGCCACCGGGGAGCTGTTTTTT.

The gene calls are TRBV3-1 and TRBJ1-6, with D possibly matching TRBD1 (5 bases). Germline-derived CDR1 and CDR2 are LGHDT and YNNKEL (reference sequence). This CDR3 is built from 16 residues. V was shortened by 5 bases and J by 0 bases, with 11 bases between the two germline ends. Written as DNA, the CDR3 is TGTGCCAGCAGCGCGGCAGGGAGCTCCTATAATTCACCCCTCCACTTT. Encoded protein: CASSAAGSSYNSPLHF. Full variable domain (remainder filled in from reference TRBV3-1 and TRBJ1-6): DTAVSQTPKYLVTQMGNDKSIKCEQNLGHDTMYWYKQDSKKFLKIMFSYNNKELIINETVPNRFSPKSPDKAHLNLHINSLELGDSAVYFCASSAAGSSYNSPLHFGNGTRLTVT.

Only a few counts were recorded for this clone. The rearrangement links TRBV10-2 to TRBJ2-7; TRBD2 might be the D (5 bases). From germline, CDR1 is WSHSY and CDR2 SAAADI. V was trimmed by 2 bases and J by 5 bases, leaving 16 bases between them. The CDR3 sequence is 15 residues long. CDR3 sequence: CASSEETEGVHEQYF. CDR3 sequence (DNA): TGCGCCAGCAGTGAGGAAACAGAGGGAGTCCACGAGCAGTACTTC.

The chain employs TRBV4-1 and TRBJ1-2; TRBD1 aligns across 7 bases. The CDR3 totals 13 residues. The V gene end was trimmed by 6 bases and the J gene end by 6 bases; junction bases not matched to a gene: 7. Per the germline V gene, CDR1 is MGHRA and CDR2 is YSYEKL. This chain's CDR3 is CASSRTGDNGYTF. The CDR3 nucleotides read TGCGCCAGCAGTCGAACAGGGGACAATGGCTACACCTTC.

The chain recombines TRBV29-1 with TRBJ2-7; D is unclear. CDR3 length: 11 amino acids. The V end was cut by 5 bases, the J end by 8 bases, with 13 bases between. Per germline, CDR1 SQVTM and CDR2 ANQGSEA. The CDR3 region is CSVRVSYQQYF. DNA for the CDR3: TGCAGCGTTCGGGTCTCCTATCAGCAGTACTTC.

The genes are TRBV10-3 and TRBJ2-7; D call uncertain. This CDR3 has 13 amino acids. V was clipped by 7 bases and J by 2 bases, with 12 bases between them. Germline assignment: CDR1 ENHRY and CDR2 SYGVKD. This CDR3 is CAIMAQFTYEQYF. CDR3 DNA sequence: TGTGCCATCATGGCACAGTTCACCTACGAGCAGTACTTC.

By share, this clone counts as medium-sized (0.01 to 0.1%). The chain combines TRBV24-1 with TRBJ2-7; TRBD2 matches at 10 bases. The CDR3 sequence is 16 residues long. Germline values: CDR1 KGHDR, CDR2 SFDVKD. V lost 2 bases to trimming and J lost 3 bases; unmatched junction nucleotides: 6. In nucleotides, the CDR3 is TGTGCCACCAGTGATTCCCTAGCGGGAGATTACTACGAGCAGTACTTC. It encodes CATSDSLAGDYYEQYF.

With regard to this clone: This may stem from a read error, because a much larger clone lies one nucleotide away. The J gene is TRBJ1-5, the V gene TRBV2; a possible D gene is TRBD1 (5 bases). The CDR3 sequence is 14 residues long. Trimming cost V 8 bases and J 3 bases, with 14 bases left between them. Germline CDR1 SNHLY, CDR2 FYNNEI. CDR3 residues: CASATGNINQPQHF. The CDR3 DNA is TGTGCCAGCGCTACAGGCAATATCAATCAGCCCCAGCATTTT.

This clone was recorded at least ten times. This sequence joins TRBV9 and TRBJ2-3; D not certain. Trimming stripped 0 bases from V and 5 bases from J, with 7 bases between. CDR1 and CDR2 (germline): SGDLS, YYNGEE. The CDR3 consists of 13 residues. CDR3 sequence reads: CASSVVGLDTQYF. The DNA for the CDR3 is TGTGCCAGCAGCGTAGTGGGATTAGATACGCAGTATTTT.

The rearrangement joins TRBV20-1 to TRBJ2-1; D may match TRBD1 or TRBD2 (6 bases each). Deletions cut 5 bases from V and 12 bases from J, with 20 bases between. Germline V gives CDR1 DFQATT, CDR2 SNEGSKA (reference sequence). The CDR3 runs to 13 residues. The CDR3 DNA is TGCAGTGCTTCTGAGGGCGGGACAACCGGGCAGTTCTTC. It specifies CSASEGGTTGQFF.

Details on this clone: Germline is not matched at one junction end, which may reflect a read error. The rearrangement joins TRBV7-8 to TRBJ2-7, with D unresolved. CDR3 length: 14 residues. Germline CDR1 is SGHVS and CDR2 is FQNEAQ. In nucleotides, the CDR3 is TGTGTCAGCAGCTTACCTGGACCATATGGCGAGCAGTACTTC. The encoded protein is CVSSLPGPYGEQYF.

This clone was found a few times. The junction and the germline gene differ at one end; a read error may be behind it. This chain links TRBV6-2 or TRBV6-3 with TRBJ2-1, with 7 bases that match TRBD2. Germline V lookup: CDR1 MNHEY, CDR2 SVGEGT. The CDR3 is 14 residues long. The CDR3 nucleotides read TGTTCCAGCAACACGGGAGGAGAGTCGAATGAGCAGTTCTTC. It encodes CSSNTGGESNEQFF.